These 15 T cell receptor beta chains were all obtained from the same sample, sequenced in a study of cytomegalovirus exposure and HLA in healthy donors. This PCR relied on a set of 60 Vbeta primers and 13 Jbeta primers. Measured with immunoSEQ multiplex PCR; TCRdb has only the in-frame clones, and not every one. The data show over 150,000 clones, with roughly 80% seen just once and less than 0.4% held by the top ten. The sequenced sample consisted of PBMCs. These receptors all come from a boy aged 2 to 10 in good health and CMV-seronegative.

The genes are TRBV28 and TRBJ1-1; no clear D. CDR3 length equals 14 residues. V shed 2 bases and J shed 4 bases, with 11 bases lying between them. Germline V gene data show CDR1 as MDHEN and CDR2 as SYDVKM. The CDR3 region is CASSLNPGFTEAFF. The CDR3 coding sequence is TGTGCCAGCAGTTTAAATCCGGGTTTCACTGAAGCTTTCTTT.

V and J are TRBV6-5 and TRBJ1-1; D not resolved. The V gene lost 7 bases and the J gene lost 4 bases, with 16 bases spanning the gap. CDR1 MNHEY and CDR2 SVGAGI come from the germline V gene. The CDR3 covers 14 residues. The CDR3 loop is CASNSGFRRTEAFF. CDR3 DNA: TGTGCCAGCAACTCGGGGTTTCGGCGCACTGAAGCTTTCTTT.

J is TRBJ2-7 and V is TRBV5-5, with 7 positions matching TRBD2. Trimming took 3 bases from V and 3 from J; bases not matched to a gene: 6. This CDR3 contains 14 residues. Germline CDR1 is SGHKS and CDR2 is YYEKEE (reference sequence). CDR3 in amino acids: CASSYVIAGYEQYF. The CDR3 bases are TGTGCCAGCAGCTATGTGATAGCGGGCTACGAGCAGTACTTC.

The rearrangement links TRBV5-6 to TRBJ1-4; 8 bases line up with TRBD1. J lost 11 bases, V lost 5 bases, and 11 bases had no gene match. This CDR3 comprises 14 residues. Germline-derived CDR1 and CDR2 are SGHDT and YYEEEE. CDR3 loop: CASRAGQDEGKLFF. CDR3 DNA sequence: TGTGCCAGCAGAGCGGGACAGGATGAGGGGAAACTGTTTTTT.

The CDR3 sequence is CASSYFLAGAQETQYF. The DNA for the CDR3 is TGTGCCAGCAGTTACTTCCTAGCGGGGGCCCAAGAGACCCAGTACTTC. This chain connects TRBV6-5 to TRBJ2-5; 10 nucleotides match TRBD2. The trim removed 1 base at V and 1 base at J, leaving 3 bases unmatched. The V gene's germline CDR1 is MNHEY and CDR2 SVGAGI. The CDR3 is made up of 16 amino acids.

The chain couples TRBV27 to TRBJ1-2; D is possibly TRBD1 (6 bases). V lost 8 bases to trimming and J lost 6 bases, with 25 bases between them. Germline V gives CDR1 MNHEY, CDR2 SMNVEV (reference sequence). The CDR3 totals 16 residues. CDR3 region: CASSRRTAVARDGYTF. The CDR3 DNA sequence: TGTGCCAGCTCCCGACGGACAGCTGTAGCTCGGGATGGCTACACCTTC.

The rearrangement links TRBV5-4 to TRBJ2-7; no reliable D call. This CDR3 contains 16 residues. Germline V CDR1 and CDR2: SGHNT, YYREEE (reference sequence). V lost 0 bases, J lost 0 bases, and 13 bases lay in between. The CDR3 sequence: CASSLDLRISSYEQYF. The CDR3 bases are TGTGCCAGCAGCTTGGATCTGCGGATTAGCTCCTACGAGCAGTACTTC.

The chain uses TRBV2 and TRBJ1-6; the D gene is possibly TRBD1 (6 bases). V lost 5 bases to trimming and J lost 13 bases, with 18 bases between them. Germline lookup yields CDR1 SNHLY and CDR2 FYNNEI. This CDR3 contains 14 residues. CDR3 DNA: TGTGCCAGCAGTCGGGAAAAGGGGGGGTCGCCCCTCCACTTT. Translated, it gives CASSREKGGSPLHF.

Comments on this clone: Mismatch with germline at one junction end may stem from a read error. The J gene is TRBJ1-2, the V gene TRBV11-2; D remains ambiguous. CDR3 length equals 12 residues. Germline CDR1 and CDR2: SGHAT and FQNNGV. The CDR3 DNA reads TGTGCCAGCAGCTTAGCGGGGTATGACTACACCTTC. This codes for CASSLAGYDYTF.

The chain recombines TRBV10-1 with TRBJ2-2; 12 bases line up with TRBD2. Germline V CDR1 and CDR2: WNHNN, SYGVQD (reference sequence). The J segment lost 4 bases and the V segment lost 4 bases, leaving 1 base of the junction unmatched. This CDR3 has 15 residues. DNA for the CDR3: TGCGCCAGCAGTGGGGGACTAGCGGGCACCGGGGAGCTGTTTTTT. This codes for CASSGGLAGTGELFF.

The genes are TRBV4-2 and TRBJ1-5; tentatively, D is TRBD1 (6 bases). CDR1 LGHNA and CDR2 YNFKEQ come from the germline V gene. With 1 base removed from V and 3 bases from J, the gap between germline ends came to 13 bases. CDR3 length: 16 amino acids. Here the CDR3 reads CASSQAQGSLNQPQHF. As DNA, the CDR3 is TGTGCCAGCAGCCAAGCACAGGGAAGTCTCAATCAGCCCCAGCATTTT.

The chain's CDR3 is CASRPGQANQPQHF. The CDR3 DNA reads TGTGCCAGCAGGCCTGGACAGGCCAATCAGCCCCAGCATTTT. This rearrangement joins TRBV7-8 to TRBJ1-5; 7 nucleotides agree with TRBD1. CDR3 length equals 14 residues. Looked up from germline, CDR1 is SGHVS and CDR2 is FQNEAQ. V shed 6 bases and J 3 bases; nucleotides not matched to a gene: 5. Filled out from reference TRBV7-8 and TRBJ1-5, the complete variable domain reads GAGVSQSPRYKVAKRGQDVALRCDPISGHVSLFWYQQALGQGPEFLTYFQNEAQLDKSGLPSDRFFAERPEGSVSTLKIQRTQQEDSAVYLCASRPGQANQPQHFGDGTRLSIL.

The V call is TRBV6-1, the J call TRBJ2-7, with TRBD2 matching over 11 bases. V shed 8 bases, J shed 3 bases, and the junction held 3 bases outside the gene matches. The CDR3 consists of 13 residues. The germline CDR1 and CDR2 sequences are MNHNS and SASEGT. The CDR3: CASSTSGIYEQYF. CDR3 in DNA: TGTGCCAGCTCGACTAGCGGGATCTACGAGCAGTACTTC.

The CDR3 bases are TGTGCCAGCTCACGTAGCGGGTACACAGATACGCAGTATTTT. The encoded protein is CASSRSGYTDTQYF. The chain combines TRBV18 with TRBJ2-3; 7 bases align to TRBD2. V trimming: 4 bases; J trimming: 2 bases; junction bases outside the gene matches: 3. The CDR3 is 14 amino acids. Germline values: CDR1 KGHSH, CDR2 LQKENI.

The chain is built from TRBV29-1 and TRBJ2-7, with 7 bases fitting TRBD1. Trimming cost V 5 bases and J 3 bases; bases outside gene matches: 10. There are 14 residues in the CDR3. CDR1 SQVTM and CDR2 ANQGSEA come from the germline V gene. CDR3 nucleotide sequence: TGCAGCGTTTTAAGCCGACAGGGTAGCTACGAGCAGTACTTC. It is translated as CSVLSRQGSYEQYF.